The 6 T cell receptor beta chains below come from one sample, sequenced in a study of T cell changes during pregnancy in multiple sclerosis. Here immunoSEQ multiplex PCR was the method, and the copy in TCRdb shows in-frame clones only, minus some. Found here are tens of thousands of clones, roughly 91% of them singletons; the top ten hold 0.29%. Sequencing was performed on CD4+ T cells from peripheral blood mononuclear cells, taken in the third trimester of pregnancy. Receptor source: a female donor in good health, enrolled as a control in a pregnancy study.

The J gene is TRBJ1-2, the V gene TRBV30; a possible D gene is TRBD1 (5 bases). This CDR3 has 13 amino acids. CDR1 and CDR2 from the germline V gene are GTSNPN and SVGIG (reference sequence). Trimming shortened V by 0 bases and J by 9 bases, and 14 bases separated the two germline ends. CDR3 bases: TGTGCCTGGAGTGTACGCCGGGGGGAGAGCTACACCTTC. Protein: CAWSVRRGESYTF.

The V call is TRBV7-3, the J call TRBJ1-2; 8 bases align to TRBD1. This CDR3 has 13 amino acids. Germline lookup yields CDR1 SGHTA and CDR2 FQGTGA. V gave up 1 base and J gave up 7 bases; unmatched junction bases: 2. The CDR3 loop reads CASSLSTGGGYTF. The CDR3 nucleotides are TGTGCCAGCAGCTTAAGTACAGGGGGTGGCTACACCTTC. The whole variable domain, filled in from reference TRBV7-3 and TRBJ1-2, reads GAGVSQTPSNKVTEKGKYVELRCDPISGHTALYWYRQSLGQGPEFLIYFQGTGAADDSGLPNDRFFAVRPEGSVSTLKIQRTERGDSAVYLCASSLSTGGGYTFGSGTRLTVV.

V is TRBV7-2 and J is TRBJ2-7; unclear D gene. This CDR3 region has 13 residues. Trimming left V 4 bases short and J 6 bases short, with 13 bases between. The germline CDR1 and CDR2 sequences are SGHTA and FQGNSA. The CDR3 nucleotides read TGTGCCAGCAGCTCCCAAGTGGCCTTCGAGCAGTACTTC. Translated: CASSSQVAFEQYF. The full variable domain, completed using reference TRBV7-2 and TRBJ2-7, is GAGVSQSPSNKVTEKGKDVELRCDPISGHTALYWYRQSLGQGLEFLIYFQGNSAPDKSGLPSDRFSAERTGGSVSTLTIQRTQQEDSAVYLCASSSQVAFEQYFGPGTRLTVT.

This chain links TRBV4-1 with TRBJ1-2; no clear D gene. V lost 4 bases, J lost 5 bases, and 14 bases lay in between. CDR3 size: 14 residues. Germline V gives CDR1 MGHRA, CDR2 YSYEKL. The DNA of the CDR3 is TGCGCCAGCAGCCCCCGGGTAGGAGAGTATGGCTACACCTTC. Translated: CASSPRVGEYGYTF.

The V and J genes are TRBV6-6 and TRBJ2-1; tentative D call: TRBD2 (6 bases). V lost 7 bases and J lost 0, with 13 bases in between. This CDR3 is built from 15 residues. Germline V gene sequence: CDR1 MNHNY, CDR2 SVGAGI (reference sequence). The CDR3 spells CASTSLADSYNEQFF. As DNA, the CDR3 is TGTGCCAGCACCTCTTTAGCGGACTCCTACAATGAGCAGTTCTTC.

The V call is TRBV10-3, the J call TRBJ2-7; no clear D gene. Trimming cost V 0 bases and J 3 bases, with 6 bases left between them. This CDR3 has 13 amino acids. The germline V gene encodes CDR1 ENHRY and CDR2 SYGVKD. CDR3 region: CAISESRYYEQYF. In DNA, the CDR3 is TGTGCCATCAGTGAGTCGAGGTACTACGAGCAGTACTTC.